Listed below are T cell receptor beta chains from one sample, sequenced in a study of chemoradiotherapy in HPV16-positive cancers. Libraries were prepared by immunoSEQ multiplex PCR; TCRdb keeps only in-frame clonotypes and omits some of them. This sample carries approximately 17,000 clones, over 85% of them seen once, and the ten largest clones take 2% to 2.5%. The specimen comprised blood, sampled from a patient who underwent chemoradiotherapy. The source is a human donor with HPV-associated anogenital cancer. The CDR3 runs from the conserved cysteine through the conserved F or W. Each record gives: D gene, clone size, J gene, V gene, CDR3 DNA, CDR3 protein. D genes are given only for firm matches. Part of the rows lack a size; the others show once, few, many or a class for expanded clones.

d_call: TRBD2
clone_size: .
j_call: TRBJ2-4
v_call: TRBV5-8
cdr3_nt: TGTGCCAGCAGCTTGCTCCGGGGAGGGACAAACATTCAGTACTTC
cdr3_aa: CASSLLRGGTNIQYF

d_call: .
clone_size: .
j_call: TRBJ2-7
v_call: TRBV28
cdr3_nt: TGTGCCAGCAGTTTAAGACTAGGACTCAGTGTGTACGAGCAGTACTTC
cdr3_aa: CASSLRLGLSVYEQYF

d_call: TRBD1
clone_size: .
j_call: TRBJ1-1
v_call: TRBV19
cdr3_nt: TGTGCCAGTAGTACCCCCGGGACAGAAAGAGGTGAAGCTTTCTTT
cdr3_aa: CASSTPGTERGEAFF

d_call: TRBD1
clone_size: .
j_call: TRBJ2-3
v_call: TRBV7-9
cdr3_nt: TGTGCCAGCAGCCCCGGACAGGCAGATTGGGGCACAGATACGCAGTATTTT
cdr3_aa: CASSPGQADWGTDTQYF

d_call: .
clone_size: .
j_call: TRBJ1-3
v_call: TRBV5-6
cdr3_nt: TGTGCCAGCAGCCCACTCTACCCTAGCTCTGGAAACACCATATATTTT
cdr3_aa: CASSPLYPSSGNTIYF

d_call: TRBD1
clone_size: .
j_call: TRBJ1-2
v_call: TRBV7-2
cdr3_nt: TGTGCCAGCAGCTTAGACGGGACAGGACAACACTTC
cdr3_aa: CASSLDGTGQHF

d_call: .
clone_size: .
j_call: TRBJ2-3
v_call: TRBV11-3
cdr3_nt: TGTGCCAGCAGCCCTGGGACCGACACAGATACGCAGTATTTT
cdr3_aa: CASSPGTDTDTQYF

d_call: TRBD1
clone_size: .
j_call: TRBJ2-2
v_call: TRBV19
cdr3_nt: TGTGCCATCAGGGGGTTCACCGGGGAGCTGTTTTTT
cdr3_aa: CAIRGFTGELFF

d_call: TRBD2
clone_size: .
j_call: TRBJ2-7
v_call: TRBV15
cdr3_nt: TGTGCCACCAGCAGGATGGGACTAGCGGGAACCGAATACGAGCAGTACTTC
cdr3_aa: CATSRMGLAGTEYEQYF

d_call: TRBD1
clone_size: once
j_call: TRBJ1-6
v_call: TRBV27
cdr3_nt: TGTGCCAGCAGTTTCCATGAATCCGGGACAGCCGATAATTCACCCCTCCACTTT
cdr3_aa: CASSFHESGTADNSPLHF

d_call: .
clone_size: .
j_call: TRBJ1-2
v_call: TRBV9
cdr3_nt: TGTGCCAGCAGCCGCCAGGTCACCTACACCTTC
cdr3_aa: CASSRQVTYTF

d_call: .
clone_size: .
j_call: TRBJ1-3
v_call: TRBV2
cdr3_nt: TGTGCCAGCAGTGAAGAATCTGGAAACACCATATATTTT
cdr3_aa: CASSEESGNTIYF

d_call: .
clone_size: .
j_call: TRBJ2-7
v_call: TRBV5-1
cdr3_nt: TGCGCCAGCAGCTCCCTTCGGTTACCGTACGAGCAGTACTTC
cdr3_aa: CASSSLRLPYEQYF

d_call: TRBD1
clone_size: .
j_call: TRBJ2-7
v_call: TRBV4-2
cdr3_nt: TGTGCCAGCAGCCCTTCTCCGACAGGGGGCTACGAGCAGTACTTC
cdr3_aa: CASSPSPTGGYEQYF

d_call: .
clone_size: .
j_call: TRBJ2-5
v_call: TRBV5-4
cdr3_nt: TGTGCCAGCAGCTTGGGTATCCAGAACCAAGAGACCCAGTACTTC
cdr3_aa: CASSLGIQNQETQYF

d_call: .
clone_size: .
j_call: TRBJ1-1
v_call: TRBV2
cdr3_nt: TGTGCCAGCAAAGGGAGGGCTAGGAACACTGAAGCTTTCTTT
cdr3_aa: CASKGRARNTEAFF

d_call: TRBD1
clone_size: .
j_call: TRBJ2-5
v_call: TRBV6-6
cdr3_nt: TGTGCCAGCAGCAGGAAGGGACAGGGCGCAGAGACCCAGTACTTC
cdr3_aa: CASSRKGQGAETQYF

d_call: .
clone_size: .
j_call: TRBJ1-2
v_call: TRBV30
cdr3_nt: TGTGCCTGGAGCACAACCCCCCGGGGGCACTATGGCTACACCTTC
cdr3_aa: CAWSTTPRGHYGYTF

d_call: TRBD1
clone_size: .
j_call: TRBJ2-3
v_call: TRBV13
cdr3_nt: TGTGCCAGCAGCTTAGGGGGACAGGGGTGGACAGATACGCAGTATTTT
cdr3_aa: CASSLGGQGWTDTQYF

d_call: .
clone_size: few
j_call: TRBJ1-1
v_call: TRBV10-3
cdr3_nt: TGTGCCATCAGTGGAGGCCCGAACACTGAAGCTTTCTTT
cdr3_aa: CAISGGPNTEAFF

d_call: TRBD2
clone_size: .
j_call: TRBJ2-3
v_call: TRBV10-3
cdr3_nt: TGTGCCATCAGTGGGGGACTAGCGGGCCGCACAGATACGCAGTATTTT
cdr3_aa: CAISGGLAGRTDTQYF

d_call: .
clone_size: .
j_call: TRBJ2-3
v_call: TRBV29-1
cdr3_nt: TGCAGCGTTGAAGGGACAGATACGCAGTATTTT
cdr3_aa: CSVEGTDTQYF

d_call: TRBD2
clone_size: few
j_call: TRBJ2-7
v_call: TRBV11-2
cdr3_nt: TGTGCCAGCAGCGGAACTAGCGTCCCCCCCTACGAGCAGTACTTC
cdr3_aa: CASSGTSVPPYEQYF

d_call: .
clone_size: few
j_call: TRBJ1-2
v_call: TRBV20-1
cdr3_nt: TGCAGTGCTAGATCAGGGATCGGCTACACCTTC
cdr3_aa: CSARSGIGYTF

d_call: TRBD1
clone_size: .
j_call: TRBJ1-2
v_call: TRBV11-1
cdr3_nt: TGTGCCAGCAGCTCCGACAGGGGTGAGGATGGCTACACCTTC
cdr3_aa: CASSSDRGEDGYTF

d_call: .
clone_size: .
j_call: TRBJ2-3
v_call: TRBV4-2
cdr3_nt: TGTGCCAGCAGCCACGCCCAGTATAGCACAGATACGCAGTATTTT
cdr3_aa: CASSHAQYSTDTQYF

d_call: .
clone_size: .
j_call: TRBJ1-4
v_call: TRBV29-1
cdr3_nt: TGCAGCGTTAGGGCAGAAACTAATGAAAAACTGTTTTTT
cdr3_aa: CSVRAETNEKLFF